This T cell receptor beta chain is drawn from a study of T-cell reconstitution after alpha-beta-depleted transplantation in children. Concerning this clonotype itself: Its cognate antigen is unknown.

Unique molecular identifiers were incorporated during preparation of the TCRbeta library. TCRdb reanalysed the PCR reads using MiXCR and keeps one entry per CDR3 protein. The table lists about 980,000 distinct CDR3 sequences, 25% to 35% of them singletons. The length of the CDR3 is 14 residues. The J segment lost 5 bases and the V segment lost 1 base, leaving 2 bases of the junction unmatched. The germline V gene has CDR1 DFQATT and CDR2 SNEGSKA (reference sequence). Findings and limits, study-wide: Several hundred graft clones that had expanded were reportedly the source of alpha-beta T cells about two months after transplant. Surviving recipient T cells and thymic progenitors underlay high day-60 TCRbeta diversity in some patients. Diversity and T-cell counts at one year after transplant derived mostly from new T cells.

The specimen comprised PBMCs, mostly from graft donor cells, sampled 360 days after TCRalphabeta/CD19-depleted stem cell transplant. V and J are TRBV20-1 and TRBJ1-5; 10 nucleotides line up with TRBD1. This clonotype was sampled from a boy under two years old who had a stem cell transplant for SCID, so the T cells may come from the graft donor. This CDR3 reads CSARADRGDQPQHF. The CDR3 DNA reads TGCAGTGCTAGAGCGGACAGGGGGGATCAGCCCCAGCATTTT.